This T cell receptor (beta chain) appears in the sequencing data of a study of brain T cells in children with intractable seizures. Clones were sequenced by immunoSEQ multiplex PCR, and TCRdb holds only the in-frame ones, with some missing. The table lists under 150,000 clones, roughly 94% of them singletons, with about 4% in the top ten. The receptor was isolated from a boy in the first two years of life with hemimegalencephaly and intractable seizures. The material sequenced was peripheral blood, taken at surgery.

In DNA form, the CDR3 reads TGTGCCAGCAGCTTGGTTGGTGCCTCCTACGAGCAGTACTTC. The encoded protein is CASSLVGASYEQYF. The chain is built from TRBV5-6 and TRBJ2-7; D unclear. Germline loops: CDR1 SGHDT, CDR2 YYEEEE. V lost 0 bases, J lost 0 bases, and 7 bases lay in between. This CDR3 has 14 amino acids.